This T cell receptor beta chain was obtained from a study of cytomegalovirus exposure and HLA in healthy donors. Study details: Findings of an earlier analysis included around 100 million unique TCR beta sequences from 200 million or so T cells.

The PCR used 60 Vbeta and 13 Jbeta primers. Method: immunoSEQ multiplex PCR; TCRdb's copy keeps in-frame clones and lacks some. The sample holds about 160,000 clones, around 79% seen once. Of note for this clone: An end of the junction differs from the germline gene, which may be a read error.

The germline gives CDR1 KGHSH, CDR2 LQKENI. This CDR3 contains 15 residues. J is TRBJ2-7 and V is TRBV18; the match to TRBD2 covers 8 bases. The receptor's source is a man in his forties or fifties in good health and CMV-seropositive. Sequencing input: PBMCs. For the CDR3, the DNA is TGTGCCAGCTCCCCGTTCCCCGCGGGAGGTCGGGAGCGGTACTTC. This encodes CASSPFPAGGRERYF.